This T cell receptor (beta chain) is from a study of blood T cells in healthy people across ages. Donors gave approximately 9.9 milliliters of peripheral blood apiece. Whenever a sample was processed, at least 7 million PBMCs were isolated. A sample-barcoded 5' primer and a J-beta primer mix were used in a second PCR of roughly 6 to 11 cycles. Template switching added a 12-random-nucleotide identifier to every cDNA molecule. One entry per CDR3 protein results from TCRdb running MiXCR on the 5' RACE reads. This sample has about 1,800,000 distinct CDR3 sequences, with about 28% found just once. This clonotype was seen a few times. The TCR originated in a woman in her 30s in good health. The sequenced sample was blood.

The CDR3 loop is CASKIAGVGTDTQYF. CDR3 DNA sequence: TGTGCCAGCAAAATAGCGGGAGTTGGCACAGATACGCAGTATTTT. This chain links TRBV2 with TRBJ2-3; TRBD2 aligns across 9 bases. The CDR3 loop spans 15 amino acids. Per the germline V gene, CDR1 is SNHLY and CDR2 is FYNNEI. V trimming: 7 bases; J trimming: 1 base; junction bases outside the gene matches: 6.